The source of this TCR beta chain is a study of beta chain features in type 1 diabetes. The study, taken as a whole, reports: Reads derived from cDNA could over-represent cells showing high TCR expression.

The V end lost 1 base, the J end lost 3 bases, and 16 bases lay between the germline ends. In germline, CDR1 is SGHTA, CDR2 FQGNSA. There are 16 residues in the CDR3. cDNA synthesis used the whole RNA isolate, giving expressed TCRB sequences. Roughly 3.7 million reads, on average, came from each naive, central memory and regulatory T cell sample. Measured with immunoSEQ multiplex PCR; TCRdb has only the in-frame clones, and not every one. The sample records about 140,000 clones, about 9.1% being singletons. This clone occurred a few times. No antigen is known for it. The source material was central memory CD4+ T cells from blood. This receptor was obtained from a woman in her 40s in good health. J is TRBJ2-7 and V is TRBV7-2, with D possibly TRBD1 on 7 matching bases. CDR3 amino acids: CASSLVGGSGGYEQYF. The CDR3 nucleotides read TGTGCCAGCAGCTTAGTTGGAGGGTCAGGGGGCTACGAGCAGTACTTC.